This passage covers 3 T cell receptor beta chains from one sample sequenced in a study of T cells in Graves' hyperthyroidism and ophthalmopathy (dated by TCRdb to between 2017 and 2020). Library preparation was by multiplex PCR. TCRdb lists the instrument as Illumina HiSeq 2000. The TCR beta CDR3 regions were amplified from the RNA transcripts. A first-round RT-PCR of the TCR CDR3 used the HTBI primer set with the Qiagen OneStep RT-PCR kit. Starting from the raw public reads, TCRdb applied fastp trimming at Q25, assembled clones with MiXCR and retained in-frame beta chains. Identical CDR3 proteins give one entry, which carries the most common genes and DNA. This sample holds 350,000 to 400,000 distinct CDR3 sequences; around 20% were observed only once. The ten largest account for 40% of the sample. The sequencing sample was made of blood. Source of these receptors: a man between 18 and 35 years old with Graves' ophthalmopathy.

This sequence joins TRBV18 and TRBJ1-2, with 7 bases fitting TRBD1. The ends lost 0 bases at V and 8 bases at J; junction bases unmatched: 9. Germline CDR1 reads KGHSH; CDR2 reads LQKENI. The CDR3 contains 15 residues. The CDR3 spells CASSPPLDRSRGYTF. CDR3 coding DNA: TGTGCCAGCTCACCACCTCTGGACAGGTCACGGGGCTACACCTTC.

This clonotype has at least ten counts. The rearrangement joins TRBV15 to TRBJ1-5; TRBD1 might be the D (5 bases). There are 14 residues in the CDR3. Germline CDR1 is LNHNV and CDR2 is YYDKDF (reference sequence). The V end lost 1 base, the J end lost 2 bases, and 6 bases lay between the germline ends. The CDR3 spells CATSRAQGNQPQHF. The CDR3 DNA sequence: TGTGCCACCAGCAGAGCACAGGGCAATCAGCCCCAGCATTTT. The entire variable domain, with the rest obtained from reference TRBV15 and TRBJ1-5, is as follows: DAMVIQNPRYQVTQFGKPVTLSCSQTLNHNVMYWYQQKSSQAPKLLFHYYDKDFNNEADTPDNFQSRRPNTSFCFLDIRSPGLGDTAMYLCATSRAQGNQPQHFGDGTRLSIL.

V usage is TRBV7-6 and J usage is TRBJ2-5; perhaps TRBD1 as D (5 bases). Trimming left V 1 base short and J 4 bases short, with 10 bases between. CDR1 and CDR2 (germline): SGHVS, FNYEAQ. There are 14 residues in the CDR3. The CDR3 reads CASSLVLGRETQYF. The CDR3 bases are TGTGCCAGCAGCTTAGTCTTGGGGCGAGAGACCCAGTACTTC. The full variable domain, completed using reference TRBV7-6 and TRBJ2-5, is GAGVSQSPRYKVTKRGQDVALRCDPISGHVSLYWYRQALGQGPEFLTYFNYEAQQDKSGLPNDRFSAERPEGSISTLTIQRTEQRDSAMYRCASSLVLGRETQYFGPGTRLLVL.